The sequence of this T cell receptor (beta chain) was determined in a study of T cell repertoires in cytomegalovirus infection. Study-wide context: Well-studied HLA-B-restricted epitopes and recently identified HLA-C-restricted epitopes of CMV were both used in the study. Notes on the study in general: Cumulative frequency (of public TCR beta family members) identified carriers of CMV plus the relevant HLA.

This clonotype showed up just a few times. The antigen is undetermined. Germline CDR1 reads MNHEY; CDR2 reads SVGAGI. This CDR3 comprises 14 residues. V was pared by 2 bases and J by 8 bases, with 4 bases of the junction left unmatched. TCRdb re-derived calls from the reads in MiXCR, one entry per CDR3 protein. The data show under 130,000 distinct CDR3 sequences, under 55% seen once. Sequenced material: CD8+ T cells from cultured PBMCs, taken from culture after CMV antigen stimulation. This rearrangement joins TRBV6-5 to TRBJ1-4; 8 bases agree with TRBD1. This clonotype originated in a human donor in good health (CMV status not recorded). Some clones in this sample may be carry-over from other donors' samples. The CDR3 reads CASSYGTGGEKLFF. The CDR3 DNA sequence: TGTGCCAGCAGTTACGGGACAGGTGGGGAAAAACTGTTTTTT.